This T cell receptor beta chain appears in the sequencing data of a study of OX40 agonist ivuxolimab in advanced cancers. There are 17 residues in the CDR3. Autoimmune disease history or systemic immunosuppression meant exclusion. Peripheral blood came from all dose cohorts at three timepoints. Generated by immunoSEQ multiplex PCR, the TCRdb table keeps only in-frame clones and is missing some. The table lists tens of thousands of clones, about 85% of them singletons. The source is an adult with an advanced solid tumor such as melanoma, head and neck, liver or kidney cancer. The starting material was CD4+ or CD8+ T cells sorted from blood, obtained in a trial of the OX40 agonist ivuxolimab. V and J are TRBV7-5 and TRBJ1-5. TRBV7-5 is termed a pseudogene. The chain's CDR3 is CARSLADPVSGNQPQHF. The CDR3 region has the DNA TGTGCCAGAAGCTTAGCAGACCCGGTGTCGGGGAATCAGCCCCAGCATTTT.